This T cell receptor beta chain was sequenced for a study of blood T cell repertoires in COVID-19. Study at large: The samples span acute and convalescent COVID-19 from the United States, Italy and Spain. Sample material is recorded as cDNA or gDNA derived from T cells, B-cell-depleted T cells, or PBMCs.

The CDR3 is 19 residues long. Trimming at V came to 1 base and at J to 3 bases, leaving 16 bases not matched to a gene. Germline V gene sequence: CDR1 GTSNPN, CDR2 SVGIG (reference sequence). As processed by the authors: For nucleated cells, counts were estimated from reference gene primer amplification. The repertoire was sequenced with immunoSEQ multiplex PCR; TCRdb's copy has only in-frame clones and lacks some. The D gene and trimming were derived from the DNA, and the V and J assignments and clone size from that table. The data hold fewer than 300,000 clones, with roughly 85% observed a single time.

The receptor was derived from a woman between 18 and 29 years old with acute or convalescent COVID-19. The sample consisted of peripheral blood. This chain links TRBV30 with TRBJ1-5; 9 bases are shared with TRBD1. The CDR3 protein is CAWSAQLISGTGHNQPQHF. In nucleotides, the CDR3 is TGTGCCTGGAGTGCCCAACTAATATCCGGGACAGGGCACAATCAGCCCCAGCATTTT.